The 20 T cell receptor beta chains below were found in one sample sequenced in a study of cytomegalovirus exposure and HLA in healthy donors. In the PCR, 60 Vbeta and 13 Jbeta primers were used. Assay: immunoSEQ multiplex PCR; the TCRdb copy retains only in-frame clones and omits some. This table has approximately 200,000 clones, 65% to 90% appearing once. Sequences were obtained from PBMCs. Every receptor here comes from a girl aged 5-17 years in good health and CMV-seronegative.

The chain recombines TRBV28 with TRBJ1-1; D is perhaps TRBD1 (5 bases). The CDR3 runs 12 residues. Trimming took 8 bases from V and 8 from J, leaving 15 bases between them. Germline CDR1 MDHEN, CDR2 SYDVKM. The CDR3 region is CASGIQGREAFF. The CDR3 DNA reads TGTGCCAGCGGAATTCAGGGAAGGGAAGCTTTCTTT. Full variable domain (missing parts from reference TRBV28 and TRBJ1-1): DVKVTQSSRYLVKRTGEKVFLECVQDMDHENMFWYRQDPGLGLRLIYFSYDVKMKEKGDIPEGYSVSREKKERFSLILESASTNQTSMYLCASGIQGREAFFGQGTRLTVV.

In DNA form, the CDR3 reads TGTGCCAGCTCACCGGGACAGGGGGCCACCGGGGAGCTGTTTTTT. It is translated as CASSPGQGATGELFF. The chain combines TRBV18 with TRBJ2-2, with TRBD1 identical over 12 bases. Germline CDR1 KGHSH, CDR2 LQKENI. The CDR3 consists of 15 residues. V dropped 3 bases and J dropped 4; count of bases not matched to a gene: 0.

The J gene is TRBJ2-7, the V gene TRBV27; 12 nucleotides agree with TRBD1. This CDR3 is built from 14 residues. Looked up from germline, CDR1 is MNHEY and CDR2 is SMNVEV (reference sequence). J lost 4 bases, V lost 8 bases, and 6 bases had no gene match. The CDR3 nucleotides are TGTGCCAGCGGGACAGGGGGCAATTCTTACGAGCAGTACTTC. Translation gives CASGTGGNSYEQYF.

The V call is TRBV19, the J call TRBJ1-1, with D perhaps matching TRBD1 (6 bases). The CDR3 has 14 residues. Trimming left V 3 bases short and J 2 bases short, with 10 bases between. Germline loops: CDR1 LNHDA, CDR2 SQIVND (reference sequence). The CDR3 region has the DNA TGTGCCAGTAGTATTGGACAGATTAACACTGAAGCTTTCTTT. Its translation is CASSIGQINTEAFF.

The CDR3 reads CASSGGSGRPGAYEQYF. The CDR3 nucleotides are TGTGCCAGCAGTGGAGGTAGCGGGAGGCCCGGAGCCTACGAGCAGTACTTC. This sequence joins TRBV25-1 and TRBJ2-7; 10 positions match TRBD2. CDR3 length: 17 residues. Trimming took 4 bases from V and 2 from J; bases not matched to a gene: 11. From germline, CDR1 is MGHDK and CDR2 SYGVNS.

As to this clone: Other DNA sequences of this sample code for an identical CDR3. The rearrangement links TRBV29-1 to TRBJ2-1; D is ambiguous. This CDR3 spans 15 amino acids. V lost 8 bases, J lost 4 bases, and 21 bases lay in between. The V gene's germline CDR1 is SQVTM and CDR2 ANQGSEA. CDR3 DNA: TGCAGCTATCTCATAAACTTCCGGGTTTACAATGAGCAGTTCTTC. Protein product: CSYLINFRVYNEQFF.

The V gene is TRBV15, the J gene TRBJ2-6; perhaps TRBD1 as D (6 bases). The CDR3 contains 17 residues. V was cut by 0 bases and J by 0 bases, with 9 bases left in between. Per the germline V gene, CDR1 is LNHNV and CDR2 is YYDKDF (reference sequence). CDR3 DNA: TGTGCCACCAGCAGAGATCAGGGGCCCTCTGGGGCCAACGTCCTGACTTTC. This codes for CATSRDQGPSGANVLTF.

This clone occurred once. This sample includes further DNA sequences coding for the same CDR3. This CDR3 is CASSLSGTEAFF. The CDR3 DNA reads as TGCGCCAGCAGCTTGTCAGGAACTGAAGCTTTCTTT. The J gene is TRBJ1-1, the V gene TRBV5-1; no definite D call. Germline CDR1 SGHRS, CDR2 YFSETQ. CDR3 length: 12 residues. V was trimmed by 1 base and J by 5 bases, leaving 6 bases between them.

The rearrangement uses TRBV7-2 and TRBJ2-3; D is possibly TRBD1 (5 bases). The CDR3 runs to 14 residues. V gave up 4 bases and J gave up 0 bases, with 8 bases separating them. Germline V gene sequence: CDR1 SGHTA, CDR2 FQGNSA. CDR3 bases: TGTGCCAGCAGCTACAGGAATAGCACAGATACGCAGTATTTT. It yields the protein CASSYRNSTDTQYF.

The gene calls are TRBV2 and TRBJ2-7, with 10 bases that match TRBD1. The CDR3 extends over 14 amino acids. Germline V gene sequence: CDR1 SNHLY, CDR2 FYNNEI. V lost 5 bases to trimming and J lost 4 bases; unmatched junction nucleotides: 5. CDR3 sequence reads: CASSRGQGGYEQYF. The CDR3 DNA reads TGTGCCAGCAGTCGTGGACAGGGGGGTTACGAGCAGTACTTC.

CDR3 sequence reads: CASRRYEQYF. The CDR3 DNA reads as TGCGCCAGCAGGCGCTACGAGCAGTACTTC. The chain is built from TRBV4-3 and TRBJ2-7; no clear D. V was trimmed by 6 bases and J by 3 bases, leaving 3 bases between them. This CDR3 region has 10 residues. Germline V gene lookup returns CDR1 LGHNA and CDR2 YSLEER.

This CDR3 reads CASSFGTVYQETQYF. In nucleotides, the CDR3 is TGTGCCAGCAGCTTCGGGACAGTTTATCAAGAGACCCAGTACTTC. The V call is TRBV11-2, the J call TRBJ2-5; 7 nucleotides agree with TRBD1. Germline values: CDR1 SGHAT, CDR2 FQNNGV. The CDR3 is 15 residues long. V was pared by 3 bases and J by 2 bases, with 6 bases of the junction left unmatched.

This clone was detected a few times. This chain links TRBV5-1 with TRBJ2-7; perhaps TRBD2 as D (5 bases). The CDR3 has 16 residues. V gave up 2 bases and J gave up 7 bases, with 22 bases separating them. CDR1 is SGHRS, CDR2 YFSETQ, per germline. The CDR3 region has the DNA TGCGCCAGCAGCTTTTTAAATGACTGGGAGCGTCGGGAGCAGTACTTC. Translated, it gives CASSFLNDWERREQYF.

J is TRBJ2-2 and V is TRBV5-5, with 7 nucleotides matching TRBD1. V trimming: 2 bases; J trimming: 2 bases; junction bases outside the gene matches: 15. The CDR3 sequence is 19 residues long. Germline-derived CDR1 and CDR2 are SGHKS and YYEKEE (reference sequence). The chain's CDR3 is CASSFFWDRDLENTGELFF. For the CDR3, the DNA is TGTGCCAGCAGCTTTTTTTGGGACAGAGACTTAGAAAACACCGGGGAGCTGTTTTTT. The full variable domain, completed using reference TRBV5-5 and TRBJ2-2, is DAGVTQSPTHLIKTRGQQVTLRCSPISGHKSVSWYQQVLGQGPQFIFQYYEKEERGRGNFPDRFSARQFPNYSSELNVNALLLGDSALYLCASSFFWDRDLENTGELFFGEGSRLTVL.

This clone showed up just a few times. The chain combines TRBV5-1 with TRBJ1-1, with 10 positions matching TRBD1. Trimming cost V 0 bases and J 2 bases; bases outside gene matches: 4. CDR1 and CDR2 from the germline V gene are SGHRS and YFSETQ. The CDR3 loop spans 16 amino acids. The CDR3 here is CASSLARQGANTEAFF. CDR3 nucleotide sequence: TGCGCCAGCAGCTTGGCCCGACAGGGGGCTAACACTGAAGCTTTCTTT. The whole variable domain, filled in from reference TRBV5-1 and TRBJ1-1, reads KAGVTQTPRYLIKTRGQQVTLSCSPISGHRSVSWYQQTPGQGLQFLFEYFSETQRNKGNFPGRFSGRQFSNSRSEMNVSTLELGDSALYLCASSLARQGANTEAFFGQGTRLTVV.

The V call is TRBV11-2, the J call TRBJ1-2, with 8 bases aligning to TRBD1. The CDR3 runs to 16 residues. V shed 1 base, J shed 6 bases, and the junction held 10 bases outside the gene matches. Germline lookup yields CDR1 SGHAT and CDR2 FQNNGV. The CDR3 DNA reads TGTGCCAGCAGCTTAGGTCAGGGGGCGGTTTTTCATGGCTACACCTTC. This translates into CASSLGQGAVFHGYTF.

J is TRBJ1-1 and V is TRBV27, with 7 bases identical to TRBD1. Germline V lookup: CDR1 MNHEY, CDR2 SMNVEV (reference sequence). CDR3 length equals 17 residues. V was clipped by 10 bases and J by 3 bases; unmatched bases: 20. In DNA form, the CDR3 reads TGTGCCAACAGACTTACCAGCGTCCCTCAGGGGGACACTGAAGCTTTCTTT. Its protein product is CANRLTSVPQGDTEAFF.

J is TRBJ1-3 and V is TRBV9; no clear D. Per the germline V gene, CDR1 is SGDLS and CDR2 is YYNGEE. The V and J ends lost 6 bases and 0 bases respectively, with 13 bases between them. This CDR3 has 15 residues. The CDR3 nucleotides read TGTGCCAGCACCCCCCCCAGGTCCTCTGGAAACACCATATATTTT. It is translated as CASTPPRSSGNTIYF.

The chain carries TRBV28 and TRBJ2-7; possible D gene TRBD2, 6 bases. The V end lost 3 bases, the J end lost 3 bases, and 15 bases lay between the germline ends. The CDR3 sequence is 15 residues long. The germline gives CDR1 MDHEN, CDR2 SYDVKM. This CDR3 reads CASSFRGSGFYEQYF. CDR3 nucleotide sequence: TGTGCCAGCAGTTTTCGGGGGTCGGGTTTCTACGAGCAGTACTTC. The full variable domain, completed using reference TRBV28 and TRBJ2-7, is DVKVTQSSRYLVKRTGEKVFLECVQDMDHENMFWYRQDPGLGLRLIYFSYDVKMKEKGDIPEGYSVSREKKERFSLILESASTNQTSMYLCASSFRGSGFYEQYFGPGTRLTVT.

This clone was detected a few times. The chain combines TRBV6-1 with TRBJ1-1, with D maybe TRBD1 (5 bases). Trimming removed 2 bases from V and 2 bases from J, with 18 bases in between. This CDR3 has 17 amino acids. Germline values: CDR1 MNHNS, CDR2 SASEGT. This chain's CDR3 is CASSEWGGGVGNTEAFF. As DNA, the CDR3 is TGTGCCAGCAGTGAATGGGGCGGCGGGGTCGGTAACACTGAAGCTTTCTTT.